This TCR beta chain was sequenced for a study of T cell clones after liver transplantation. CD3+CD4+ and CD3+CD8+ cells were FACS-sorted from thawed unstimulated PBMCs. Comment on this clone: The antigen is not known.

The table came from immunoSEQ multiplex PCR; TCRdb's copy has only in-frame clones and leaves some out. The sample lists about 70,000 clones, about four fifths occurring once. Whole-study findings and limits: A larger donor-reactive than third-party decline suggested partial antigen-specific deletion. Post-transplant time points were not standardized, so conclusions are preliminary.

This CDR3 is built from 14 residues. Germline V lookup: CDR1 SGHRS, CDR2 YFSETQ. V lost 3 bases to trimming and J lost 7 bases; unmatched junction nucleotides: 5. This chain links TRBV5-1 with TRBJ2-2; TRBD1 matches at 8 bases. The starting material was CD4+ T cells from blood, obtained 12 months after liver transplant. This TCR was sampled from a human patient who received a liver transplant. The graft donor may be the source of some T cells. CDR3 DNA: TGCGCCAGCAGCTCCCAGGGGGCTGGCGGGGAGCTGTTTTTT. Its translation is CASSSQGAGGELFF.